Below, 25 T cell receptor beta chains from the same sample are listed, as sequenced in a study of blood T cell repertoires in COVID-19. Repertoires were generated with immunoSEQ multiplex PCR, while TCRdb's copy carries only in-frame clones and drops some. The data hold approximately 260,000 clones, with approximately 84% observed a single time. The sample comprised PBMCs or T cells enriched from blood (not recorded which). Source of these receptors: a man aged 50-60 years who had recovered from COVID-19.

CDR3 bases: TGTGCCAGTAGGAGCGACAGGGGAGACTCCTACAATGAGCAGTTCTTC. Encoded protein: CASRSDRGDSYNEQFF. The chain is built from TRBV19 and TRBJ2-1; 8 bases match TRBD1. J gave up 0 bases and V 6 bases, and 7 bases lay outside the gene matches. The CDR3 extends over 16 amino acids. Germline assignment: CDR1 LNHDA and CDR2 SQIVND (reference sequence).

In its sample, this clone was seen a few times. The CDR3 sequence: CASTIGGSTDTQYF. The CDR3 nucleotides read TGTGCCAGCACAATCGGGGGGAGCACAGATACGCAGTATTTT. This chain joins TRBV27 and TRBJ2-3; 7 positions match TRBD2. The trim removed 7 bases at V and 0 bases at J, leaving 4 bases unmatched. The length of the CDR3 is 14 residues. Germline values: CDR1 MNHEY, CDR2 SMNVEV (reference sequence).

The gene calls are TRBV2 and TRBJ2-7, with TRBD1 matching 9 bases. The J segment lost 7 bases and the V segment lost 7 bases, leaving 5 bases of the junction unmatched. The CDR3 has 12 amino acids. Looked up from germline, CDR1 is SNHLY and CDR2 is FYNNEI. CDR3 amino acids: CASKRQGEEQYF. The CDR3 DNA follows: TGTGCCAGCAAGAGACAGGGGGAAGAGCAGTACTTC. The whole variable domain, remainder taken from reference TRBV2 and TRBJ2-7, is EPEVTQTPSHQVTQMGQEVILRCVPISNHLYFYWYRQILGQKVEFLVSFYNNEISEKSEIFDDQFSVERPDGSNFTLKIRSTKLEDSAMYFCASKRQGEEQYFGPGTRLTVT.

This clone has a single count. A much larger clone differs by one base, so this may be a read error. This sequence joins TRBV12-3 or TRBV12-4 and TRBJ1-5; 7 nucleotides align to TRBD1. The CDR3 length is 13 residues. V trimming: 3 bases; J trimming: 5 bases; junction bases outside the gene matches: 1. For the CDR3, the DNA is TGTGCCAGCAGTTTCACAGGGGATCAGCCCCAGCATTTT. As protein: CASSFTGDQPQHF.

This clone was observed a few times. The J gene is TRBJ1-2, the V gene TRBV18; no clear D. The germline gives CDR1 KGHSH, CDR2 LQKENI. Deletions cut 0 bases from V and 4 bases from J, with 12 bases between. This CDR3 is 15 amino acids long. In DNA form, the CDR3 reads TGTGCCAGCTCACCACCCCAGGAGGCCTCCTATGGCTACACCTTC. Translation: CASSPPQEASYGYTF.

The chain joins TRBV19 to TRBJ1-1; 8 bases are shared with TRBD1. Trimming cost V 4 bases and J 3 bases; bases outside gene matches: 13. There are 17 residues in the CDR3. In germline, CDR1 is LNHDA, CDR2 SQIVND (reference sequence). In DNA form, the CDR3 reads TGTGCCAGTAGTAGGACAGGGTTACGACCGATGGACACTGAAGCTTTCTTT. Translation: CASSRTGLRPMDTEAFF.

The genes are TRBV11-2 and TRBJ2-1; TRBD1 agrees at 7 bases. CDR1 and CDR2 (germline): SGHAT, FQNNGV. This CDR3 contains 14 residues. The junction had 5 bases not matched to a gene; V was cut back by 1 base and J by 8 bases. The CDR3: CASSLAGGAYEQFF. The DNA for the CDR3 is TGTGCCAGCAGCTTAGCAGGGGGTGCCTATGAGCAGTTCTTC.

This clone was picked up one time. The V gene is TRBV3-1 (or the pseudogene TRBV3-2), the J gene TRBJ2-2; D gene unclear. V gave up 4 bases and J gave up 9 bases, with 9 bases separating them. This CDR3 region has 12 residues. Germline V gene lookup returns CDR1 LGHDT and CDR2 YNNKEL (reference sequence). The CDR3 bases are TGTGCCAGCAGCCCAGGTCCGAGGGAGCTGTTTTTT. Residues: CASSPGPRELFF.

V is TRBV29-1 and J is TRBJ2-3; D gene ambiguous. CDR1 and CDR2 from the germline V gene are SQVTM and ANQGSEA. The CDR3 is 12 residues long. With 5 bases removed from V and 4 bases from J, the gap between germline ends came to 10 bases. For the CDR3, the DNA is TGCAGCGTTCCAACTGCTCCAGATACGCAGTATTTT. Its translation: CSVPTAPDTQYF.

The V gene is TRBV21-1, the J gene TRBJ2-3; the table calls TRBD2, which could not be checked here. TRBV21-1 is a listed pseudogene. The CDR3 runs to 17 residues. The CDR3 sequence: CASSKRGSGRNTDTQYF. The CDR3 nucleotides read TGTGCCAGCAGCAAACGGGGTAGCGGGAGAAACACAGATACGCAGTATTTT.

About this clone: The sample has other DNA sequences that encode this CDR3 too. The chain has TRBV29-1 and TRBJ1-5; TRBD1 aligns across 7 bases. This CDR3 has 13 amino acids. CDR1 and CDR2 from the germline V gene are SQVTM and ANQGSEA. The ends lost 5 bases at V and 7 bases at J; junction bases unmatched: 8. The CDR3 nucleotides read TGCAGCGTTCTAACAGGGGTTGGACAGCCCCAGCATTTT. Translation gives CSVLTGVGQPQHF.

This clone is a singleton in its sample. The chain combines TRBV5-1 with TRBJ1-3; the D gene is possibly TRBD1 (5 bases). Germline CDR1 is SGHRS and CDR2 is YFSETQ. Between the trimmed V and J ends, which lost 4 bases and 1 base, there was a span of 12 bases. CDR3 size: 15 residues. CDR3 residues: CASSPDGTSGNTIYF. The CDR3 coding sequence is TGCGCCAGCAGCCCGGATGGGACTTCTGGAAACACCATATATTTT. Drawing the rest from reference TRBV5-1 and TRBJ1-3, the complete variable domain is KAGVTQTPRYLIKTRGQQVTLSCSPISGHRSVSWYQQTPGQGLQFLFEYFSETQRNKGNFPGRFSGRQFSNSRSEMNVSTLELGDSALYLCASSPDGTSGNTIYFGEGSWLTVV.

In this sample, this clone turned up once. The chain couples TRBV6-6 to TRBJ2-7; D possibly corresponds to TRBD2 (6 bases). V lost 5 bases and J lost 4, with 15 bases in between. The CDR3 length is 14 residues. In germline, CDR1 is MNHNY, CDR2 SVGAGI (reference sequence). The CDR3, as DNA: TGTGCCAGCAGTCCATCGGGAGTAAATTACGAGCAGTACTTC. It translates to CASSPSGVNYEQYF.

The V and J genes are TRBV20-1 and TRBJ1-2; D ambiguous. The CDR3 is 11 amino acids. Germline CDR1 is DFQATT and CDR2 is SNEGSKA (reference sequence). The germline V and J ends were trimmed by 5 bases and 6 bases, with 10 bases remaining between them. The CDR3 region is CSASYPDGYTF. In DNA, the CDR3 is TGCAGTGCTTCCTACCCCGATGGCTACACCTTC.

This rearrangement joins TRBV3-1 (or the pseudogene TRBV3-2) to TRBJ2-7, with TRBD1 matching over 11 bases. The V and J ends lost 4 bases and 2 bases, in that order; junction bases with no gene match: 13. Germline V gives CDR1 LGHDT, CDR2 YNNKEL (reference sequence). The CDR3 has 18 residues. Here the CDR3 DNA reads TGTGCCAGCAGCCCACGGTCGTGGACAGGGGGCCGGACCTACGAGCAGTACTTC. Residues: CASSPRSWTGGRTYEQYF.

The chain combines TRBV7-2 with TRBJ1-1; 9 positions match TRBD1. This CDR3 has 14 residues. Germline V lookup: CDR1 SGHTA, CDR2 FQGNSA. V lost 5 bases, J lost 2 bases, and 3 bases stayed unmatched. In DNA form, the CDR3 reads TGTGCCAGCAGCCTACAGGGGGCCAACACTGAAGCTTTCTTT. Translated: CASSLQGANTEAFF.

The chain combines TRBV9 with TRBJ2-3; D might be TRBD2 (6 bases). This CDR3 region has 16 residues. Germline V gives CDR1 SGDLS, CDR2 YYNGEE. The V and J ends lost 2 bases and 0 bases respectively, with 13 bases between them. The CDR3 region is CASSVSLATSTDTQYF. CDR3 DNA sequence: TGTGCCAGCAGCGTCTCCCTAGCGACGAGCACAGATACGCAGTATTTT.

The sample holds one count of this clone. The chain combines TRBV5-1 with TRBJ2-1, with D perhaps matching TRBD1 (6 bases). Per germline, CDR1 SGHRS and CDR2 YFSETQ. The CDR3 extends over 14 amino acids. V dropped 0 bases and J dropped 3 bases, with 7 bases sitting between them. The CDR3 sequence: CASSLGTVYNEQFF. The CDR3 region has the DNA TGCGCCAGCAGCTTGGGGACAGTCTACAATGAGCAGTTCTTC.

A word on this clone: At one of its ends the junction is not consistent with the germline gene, which may arise from a read error. V is TRBV7-7 and J is TRBJ2-1; D gene unclear. This CDR3 is built from 13 residues. Germline CDR1 reads SSHAT; CDR2 reads FNYEAQ (reference sequence). CDR3 nucleotide sequence: TGTGCTAGCAGCTTAACGGGTAACAATGAGCAGTTCTTC. It yields the protein CASSLTGNNEQFF. Using reference TRBV7-7 and TRBJ2-1 for the parts outside the CDR3, the full variable domain is GAGVSQSPRYKVTKRGQDVTLRCDPISSHATLYWYQQALGQGPEFLTYFNYEAQPDKSGLPSDRFSAERPEGSISTLTIQRTEQRDSAMYRCASSLTGNNEQFFGPGTRLTVL.

This clone was seen more than once but under ten times. This chain links TRBV5-1 with TRBJ2-6; D is unresolved. CDR1 is SGHRS, CDR2 YFSETQ, per germline. The CDR3 length is 15 residues. Trimming left V 1 base short and J 1 base short, with 6 bases between. The CDR3 sequence: CASSLIASGANVLTF. Here the CDR3 DNA reads TGCGCCAGCAGCTTGATAGCTTCTGGGGCCAACGTCCTGACTTTC.

V usage is TRBV7-2 and J usage is TRBJ1-5; TRBD1 might be the D (5 bases). The germline CDR1 and CDR2 sequences are SGHTA and FQGNSA. With 5 bases removed from V and 7 bases from J, the gap between germline ends came to 15 bases. The CDR3 consists of 14 residues. CDR3 loop: CASSQWDFSQPQHF. CDR3 sequence (DNA): TGTGCCAGCAGCCAGTGGGACTTTTCGCAGCCCCAGCATTTT. Complete variable domain (other parts from reference TRBV7-2 and TRBJ1-5): GAGVSQSPSNKVTEKGKDVELRCDPISGHTALYWYRQSLGQGLEFLIYFQGNSAPDKSGLPSDRFSAERTGGSVSTLTIQRTQQEDSAVYLCASSQWDFSQPQHFGDGTRLSIL.

The chain couples TRBV6-5 to TRBJ2-2; no definite D call. Germline CDR1 reads MNHEY; CDR2 reads SVGAGI. V was cut by 5 bases and J by 0 bases, with 10 bases left in between. The CDR3 consists of 15 residues. The CDR3 reads CASSPLSPNTGELFF. The CDR3 DNA reads as TGTGCCAGCAGTCCCTTGTCCCCGAACACCGGGGAGCTGTTTTTT.

V usage is TRBV6-1 and J usage is TRBJ1-2; a possible D gene is TRBD1 (6 bases). The CDR3 contains 14 residues. V was trimmed by 3 bases and J by 4 bases, leaving 12 bases between them. The germline V gene encodes CDR1 MNHNS and CDR2 SASEGT. This CDR3 is CASSEGGPVYGYTF. CDR3 nucleotides: TGTGCCAGCAGTGAGGGGGGGCCGGTCTATGGCTACACCTTC.

The V and J genes are TRBV27 and TRBJ1-5, with D tentatively TRBD1 (6 bases). The V gene lost 5 bases and the J gene lost 6 bases, with 14 bases spanning the gap. The germline V gene encodes CDR1 MNHEY and CDR2 SMNVEV (reference sequence). The CDR3 covers 14 residues. The CDR3 loop reads CASSLQGSRQPQHF. DNA of the CDR3: TGTGCCAGCAGTCTACAGGGTTCTCGTCAGCCCCAGCATTTT.

The chain carries TRBV10-1 and TRBJ2-2, with D unclear. Germline V gene lookup returns CDR1 WNHNN and CDR2 SYGVQD (reference sequence). CDR3 size: 12 residues. The germline V and J ends were trimmed by 2 bases and 5 bases, with 3 bases remaining between them. As DNA, the CDR3 is TGCGCCAGCAGTGAGACAACCGGGGAGCTGTTTTTT. It yields the protein CASSETTGELFF.